The present T cell receptor (beta chain) was sequenced within a study of CD8 T cells in Susac syndrome. TEMRA cells were enriched by FACS, while CD8+ and CD4+ T cells were obtained through a negative isolation that was performed magnetically. CDR3 length: 16 amino acids. V was clipped by 0 bases and J by 7 bases; unmatched bases: 10. In germline, CDR1 is DFQATT, CDR2 SNEGSKA (reference sequence). After extraction with the RNeasy kit, roughly 0.5 to 1 ug of the RNA was reverse transcribed using random hexamers. Amplification of TCR beta CDR3 by immunoSEQ multiplex PCR spanned 54 Vbeta and 13 Jbeta. TCRdb passed the immunoSEQ multiplex PCR reads through MiXCR, listing each CDR3 protein once. The table shows approximately 150,000 distinct CDR3 sequences, with roughly 94% occurring only once.

The V gene is TRBV20-1, the J gene TRBJ2-2; 8 nucleotides align to TRBD2. Sequencing was done on a sample of CD4+ T cells from PBMCs. This clonotype was obtained from a human donor in good health. The CDR3, as DNA: TGCAGTGCTAGAGATAGAAGCGGGGGCACAAGCGGGGAGCTGTTTTTT. Its protein is CSARDRSGGTSGELFF.